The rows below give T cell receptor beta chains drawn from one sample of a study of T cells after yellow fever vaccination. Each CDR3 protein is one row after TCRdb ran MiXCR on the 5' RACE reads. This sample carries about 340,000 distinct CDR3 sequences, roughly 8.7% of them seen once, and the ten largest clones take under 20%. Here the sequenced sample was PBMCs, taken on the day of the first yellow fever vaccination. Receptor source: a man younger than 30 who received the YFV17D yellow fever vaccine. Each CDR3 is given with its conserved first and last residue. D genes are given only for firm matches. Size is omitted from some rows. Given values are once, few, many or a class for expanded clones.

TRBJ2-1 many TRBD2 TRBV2 TGTGCCAGCAGGGGAGGGACTAGCGGGAATAATGAGCAGTTCTTC CASRGGTSGNNEQFF
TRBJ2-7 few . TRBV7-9 TGTGCCAGCAGTTATGGAGGCTCCTACGAGCAGTACTTC CASSYGGSYEQYF
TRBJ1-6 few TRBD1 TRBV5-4 TGTGCCAGCAGCCATACAGGGGGCGCAGATAATTCACCCCTCCACTTT CASSHTGGADNSPLHF
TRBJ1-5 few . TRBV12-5 TGTGTTAGTGGTTTGAGACAGCCCCAGCATTTT CVSGLRQPQHF
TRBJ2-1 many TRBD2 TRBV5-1 TGCGCCAGCAGCACTCTACTAGCGGGGGGTGTCGATGAGCAGTTCTTC CASSTLLAGGVDEQFF
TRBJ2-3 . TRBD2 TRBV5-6 TGTGCCAGCACCCTTAGCGGGGGACCCGCGACGCAGTATTTT CASTLSGGPATQYF
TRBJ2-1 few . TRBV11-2 TGTGCCAGCAGCTTTTTTTCTGAGCAGTTCTTC CASSFFSEQFF
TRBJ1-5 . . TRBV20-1 TGCAGTGTCGCACATTCCGGGGCACTCAATCAGCCCCAGCATTTT CSVAHSGALNQPQHF
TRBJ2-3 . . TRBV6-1 TGTGCCAGCAGTCCTGGGGTGCAGAGCACAGATACGCAGTATTTT CASSPGVQSTDTQYF
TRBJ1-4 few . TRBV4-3 TGCGCCAGCAGCCAAGTTTCATACGGAACTCGACTGTTTTTT CASSQVSYGTRLFF
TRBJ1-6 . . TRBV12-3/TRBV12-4 TGTGCCAGCAGCCGGGGGGGGTGGTCACCCCTCCACTTT CASSRGGWSPLHF
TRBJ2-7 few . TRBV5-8 TGTGCCAGCAGCGTGTTAGGGGGGTCGGGCGACGAGCAGTACTTC CASSVLGGSGDEQYF
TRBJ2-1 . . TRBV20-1 TGCAGTGCTCCCTCGACAGGACTTTATAGCGGAGACTCCTACAATGAGCAGTTCTTC CSAPSTGLYSGDSYNEQFF
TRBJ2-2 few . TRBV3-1 TGTGCCAGCAGCCTAGAGCAGAATGGGGAGCTGTTTTTT CASSLEQNGELFF
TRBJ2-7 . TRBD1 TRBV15 TGTGCCACCAGCAGACAAGCGGACAGGGGGGGGAAGCAGTACTTC CATSRQADRGGKQYF
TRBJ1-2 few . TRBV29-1 TGCAGCTGGGGGGAAAACTATGGCTACACCTTC CSWGENYGYTF
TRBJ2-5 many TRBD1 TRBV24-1 TGTGCCACCAGTGAGAACAGGGGGGAGACCCAGTACTTC CATSENRGETQYF
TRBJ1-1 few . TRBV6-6 TGTGCCAGCATACACGGCGGGTTAGCTTTCTTT CASIHGGLAFF
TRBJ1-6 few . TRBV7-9 TGTGCCAGCAGCTTAGGGGGCTGGGGTTCACCCCTCCACTTT CASSLGGWGSPLHF
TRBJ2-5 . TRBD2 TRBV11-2 TGTGCCAGCAGCCCACAAATGGGAGGACTAGCGGGGGGGCCTCTAGAGACCCAGTACTTC CASSPQMGGLAGGPLETQYF
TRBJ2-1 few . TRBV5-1 TGCGCCAGCAGCTTCGGGGGTAGTACCTACAATGAGCAGTTCTTC CASSFGGSTYNEQFF
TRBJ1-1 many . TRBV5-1 TGCGCCAGCAGCCCAGGAGGGAGGGAAGCTTTCTTT CASSPGGREAFF
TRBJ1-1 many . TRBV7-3 TGTGCCAGCAGACTGACGGTTAACACTGAAGCTTTCTTT CASRLTVNTEAFF
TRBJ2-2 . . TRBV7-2 TGTGCCAGCAGCCTAACTGGACAGCCTTACACCGGGGAGCTGTTTTTT CASSLTGQPYTGELFF
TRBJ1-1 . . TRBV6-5 TGTGCCAGCAGGTACAATCGGTATCTGGTTGAAGCTTTCTTT CASRYNRYLVEAFF
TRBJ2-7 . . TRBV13 TGTGCCAGCAGCTTAGAATGGGGCGGGACCTACGAGCAGTACTTC CASSLEWGGTYEQYF
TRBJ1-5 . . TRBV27 TGTGCCAGCAGATCGGGGTGGGGCAATCAGCCCCAGCATTTT CASRSGWGNQPQHF
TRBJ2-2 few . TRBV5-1 TGCGCCAGCAGTGGACACGGGGTACCCACCGGGGAGCTGTTTTTT CASSGHGVPTGELFF
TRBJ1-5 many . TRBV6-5 TGTGCCAGCAGTTACAACAGGGATCAGCCCCAGCATTTT CASSYNRDQPQHF
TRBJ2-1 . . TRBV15 TGTGCCACCAGCAGAGGAAGGGGCGCCGGTGACGAGCAGTTCTTC CATSRGRGAGDEQFF
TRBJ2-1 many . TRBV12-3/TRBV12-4 TGTGCCAGTACCCCCGTAGGGGGTTCCCACCGTGAGCAGTTCTTC CASTPVGGSHREQFF
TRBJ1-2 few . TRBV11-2 TGTGCCAGCAGTCGACAGGCAGCTAACTATGGCTACACCTTC CASSRQAANYGYTF
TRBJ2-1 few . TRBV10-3 TGTGCCATCAGTGCTCCGGGTAGCAGCTGGGGTGAGCAGTTCTTC CAISAPGSSWGEQFF
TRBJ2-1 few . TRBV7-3 TGTGCCAGCAGCTTGGGGGCGGGGTCCTACAATGAGCAGTTCTTC CASSLGAGSYNEQFF
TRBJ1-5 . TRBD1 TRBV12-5 TGTGCTAGTGGTTTGGGATCCGGGACAGATAGCAATCAGCCCCAGCATTTT CASGLGSGTDSNQPQHF
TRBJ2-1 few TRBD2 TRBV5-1 TGCGCCAGCAGTTGGAGACTAGCGGGGTTGAATGAGCAGTTCTTC CASSWRLAGLNEQFF
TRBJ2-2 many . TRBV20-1 TGCAGTGCTAGAGCCGGGACCCTAGTTGGGGAGCTGTTTTTT CSARAGTLVGELFF
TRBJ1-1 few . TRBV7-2 TGTGCCAGCCATAGGGGCAGGGGACTAAGGGTGGGCACTGAAGCTTTCTTT CASHRGRGLRVGTEAFF
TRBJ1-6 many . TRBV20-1 TGCAGTGCTAGAGATGGCAGGACGTTCTCACCCCTCCACTTT CSARDGRTFSPLHF
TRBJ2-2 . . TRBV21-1 TGTGTCCCGATCTTCGACAGAAACACCGGGGAGCTGTTTTTT CVPIFDRNTGELFF
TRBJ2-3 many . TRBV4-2 TGTGCCAGCAGCCCGATGCCCGGGCGAAGTTACCCCACAGATACGCAGTATTTT CASSPMPGRSYPTDTQYF
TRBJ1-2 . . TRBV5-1 TGCGCCAGCAGGTTCGAGTTGGGGAGCTATGGCTACACCTTC CASRFELGSYGYTF
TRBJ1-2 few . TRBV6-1 TGTGCCAGCAGCCCCGGACAGCTCTTCGGCTACACCTTC CASSPGQLFGYTF
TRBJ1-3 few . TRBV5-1 TGCGCCAGCAGCTTGGGGGGTAGTCCCTACTCTGGAAACACCATATATTTT CASSLGGSPYSGNTIYF
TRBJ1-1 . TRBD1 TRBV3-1 TGTGCCAGCAGCGAACAGGGGACTGAAGCTTTCTTT CASSEQGTEAFF
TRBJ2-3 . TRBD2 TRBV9 TGTGCCAGCAGCGTAGGATGGCGGGGGGCCACAGATACGCAGTATTTT CASSVGWRGATDTQYF
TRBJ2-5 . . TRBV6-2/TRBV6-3 TGTGCCAGCAGTTACTGGGCAGTTGGGGAGGAGACCCAGTACTTC CASSYWAVGEETQYF
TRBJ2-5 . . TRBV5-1 TGCGCCAGCAGCTTGGATCTGGCGGGGACCCAGTACTTC CASSLDLAGTQYF